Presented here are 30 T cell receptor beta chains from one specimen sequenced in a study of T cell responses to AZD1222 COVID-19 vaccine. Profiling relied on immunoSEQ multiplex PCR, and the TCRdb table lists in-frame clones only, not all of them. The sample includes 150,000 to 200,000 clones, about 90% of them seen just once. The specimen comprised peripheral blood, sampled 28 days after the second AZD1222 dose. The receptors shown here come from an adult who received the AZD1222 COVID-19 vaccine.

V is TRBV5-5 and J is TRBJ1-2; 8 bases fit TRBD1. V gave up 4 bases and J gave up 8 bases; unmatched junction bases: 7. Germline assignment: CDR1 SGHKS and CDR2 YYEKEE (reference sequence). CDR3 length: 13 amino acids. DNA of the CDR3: TGTGCCAGCAGCGTACAGGGGGAAGGAGGCTACACCTTC. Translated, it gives CASSVQGEGGYTF.

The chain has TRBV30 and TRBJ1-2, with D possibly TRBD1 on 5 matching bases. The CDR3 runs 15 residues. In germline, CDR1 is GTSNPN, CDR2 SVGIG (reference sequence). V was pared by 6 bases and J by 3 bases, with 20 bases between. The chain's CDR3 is CACLNRNRRDYGYTF. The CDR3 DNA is TGTGCCTGCCTGAACAGGAATCGCCGGGACTATGGCTACACCTTC. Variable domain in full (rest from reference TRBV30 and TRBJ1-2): SQTIHQWPATLVQPVGSPLSLECTVEGTSNPNLYWYRQAAGRGLQLLFYSVGIGQISSEVPQNLSASRPQDRQFILSSKKLLLSDSGFYLCACLNRNRRDYGYTFGSGTRLTVV.

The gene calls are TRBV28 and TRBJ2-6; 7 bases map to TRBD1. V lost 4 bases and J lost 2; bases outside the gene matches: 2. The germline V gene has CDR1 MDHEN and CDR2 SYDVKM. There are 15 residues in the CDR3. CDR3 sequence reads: CASSSQGPGANVLTF. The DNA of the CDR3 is TGTGCCAGCAGTTCACAGGGGCCTGGGGCCAACGTCCTGACTTTC.

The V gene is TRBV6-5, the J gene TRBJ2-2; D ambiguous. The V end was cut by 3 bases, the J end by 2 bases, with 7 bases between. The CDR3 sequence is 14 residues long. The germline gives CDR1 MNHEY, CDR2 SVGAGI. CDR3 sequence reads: CASSYFGNTGELFF. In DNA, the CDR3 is TGTGCCAGCAGTTATTTCGGCAACACCGGGGAGCTGTTTTTT.

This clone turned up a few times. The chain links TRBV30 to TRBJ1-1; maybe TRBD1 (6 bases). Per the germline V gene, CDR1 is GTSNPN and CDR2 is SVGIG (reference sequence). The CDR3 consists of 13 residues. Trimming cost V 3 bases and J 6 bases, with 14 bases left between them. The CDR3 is CAWSHLEGAEAFF. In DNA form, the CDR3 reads TGTGCCTGGAGCCACCTCGAGGGGGCTGAAGCTTTCTTT.

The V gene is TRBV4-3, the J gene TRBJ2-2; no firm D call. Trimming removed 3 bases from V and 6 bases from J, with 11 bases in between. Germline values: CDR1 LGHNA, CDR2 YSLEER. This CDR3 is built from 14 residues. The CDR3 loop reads CASSHTTLAGELFF. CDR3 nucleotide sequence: TGCGCCAGCAGCCACACTACCCTGGCCGGGGAGCTGTTTTTT.

The DNA of the CDR3 is TGTGCCAGCAGCCTCTCCGTGGGCTTGTTTTTT. It yields the protein CASSLSVGLFF. The chain combines TRBV7-9 with TRBJ2-2; no clear D. V lost 5 bases and J 15 bases, leaving 13 bases between the germline ends. The germline V gene has CDR1 SEHNR and CDR2 FQNEAQ (reference sequence). The CDR3 runs to 11 residues.

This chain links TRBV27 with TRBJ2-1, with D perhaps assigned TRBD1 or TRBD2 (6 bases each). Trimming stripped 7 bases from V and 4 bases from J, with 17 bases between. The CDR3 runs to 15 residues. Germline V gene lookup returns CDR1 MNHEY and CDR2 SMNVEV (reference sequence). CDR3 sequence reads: CASNQFGGLYNEQFF. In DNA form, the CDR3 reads TGTGCCAGCAACCAATTCGGGGGCCTATACAATGAGCAGTTCTTC.

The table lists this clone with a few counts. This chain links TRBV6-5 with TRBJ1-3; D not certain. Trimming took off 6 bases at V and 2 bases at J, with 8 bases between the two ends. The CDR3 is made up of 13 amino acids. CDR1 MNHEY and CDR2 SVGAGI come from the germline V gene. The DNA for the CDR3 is TGTGCCAGCAGGAGAAGCACTGGAAACACCATATATTTT. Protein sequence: CASRRSTGNTIYF.

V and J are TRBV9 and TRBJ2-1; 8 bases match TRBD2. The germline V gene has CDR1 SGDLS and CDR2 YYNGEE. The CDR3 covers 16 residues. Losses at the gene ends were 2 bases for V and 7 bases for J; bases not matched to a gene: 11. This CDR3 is CASSVTSALTGNEQFF. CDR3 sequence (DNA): TGTGCCAGCAGCGTGACTAGCGCACTCACGGGGAATGAGCAGTTCTTC.

CDR3 region: CASSIGDSSGETQYF. The CDR3 DNA follows: TGCGCCAGCAGCATAGGGGACTCCTCAGGGGAGACCCAGTACTTC. V gene TRBV5-1 combines with J gene TRBJ2-5, with D maybe TRBD2 (6 bases). Germline CDR1 SGHRS, CDR2 YFSETQ. The V and J ends lost 4 bases and 5 bases respectively, with 18 bases between them. This CDR3 has 15 amino acids. Complete variable domain (other parts from reference TRBV5-1 and TRBJ2-5): KAGVTQTPRYLIKTRGQQVTLSCSPISGHRSVSWYQQTPGQGLQFLFEYFSETQRNKGNFPGRFSGRQFSNSRSEMNVSTLELGDSALYLCASSIGDSSGETQYFGPGTRLLVL.

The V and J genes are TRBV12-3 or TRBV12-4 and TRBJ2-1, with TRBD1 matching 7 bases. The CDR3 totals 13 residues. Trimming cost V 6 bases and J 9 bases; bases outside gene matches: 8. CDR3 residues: CASRYTGDGEQFF. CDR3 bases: TGTGCCAGCAGGTATACAGGGGATGGTGAGCAGTTCTTC.

CDR3 protein: CASSVGSSYNSPLHF. CDR3 DNA: TGTGCCAGCTCTGTAGGGAGCTCCTATAATTCACCCCTCCACTTT. The chain combines TRBV18 with TRBJ1-6; D unresolved. The CDR3 extends over 15 amino acids. V was pared by 6 bases and J by 0 bases, with 9 bases between. CDR1 and CDR2 (germline): KGHSH, LQKENI. Drawing the rest from reference TRBV18 and TRBJ1-6, the complete variable domain is NAGVMQNPRHLVRRRGQEARLRCSPMKGHSHVYWYRQLPEEGLKFMVYLQKENIIDESGMPKERFSAEFPKEGPSILRIQQVVRGDSAAYFCASSVGSSYNSPLHFGNGTRLTVT.

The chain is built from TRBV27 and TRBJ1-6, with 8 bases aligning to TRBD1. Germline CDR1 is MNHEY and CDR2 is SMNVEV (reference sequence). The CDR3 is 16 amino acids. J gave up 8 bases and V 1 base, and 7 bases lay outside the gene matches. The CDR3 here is CASSLLDRVEYSPLHF. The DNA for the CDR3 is TGTGCCAGCAGTTTATTGGACAGGGTCGAATATTCACCCCTCCACTTT.

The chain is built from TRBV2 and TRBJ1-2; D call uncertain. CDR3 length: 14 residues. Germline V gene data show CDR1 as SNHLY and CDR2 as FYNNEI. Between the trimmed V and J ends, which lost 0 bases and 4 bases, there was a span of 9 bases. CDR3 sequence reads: CASSEATVTYGYTF. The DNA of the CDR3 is TGTGCCAGCAGTGAAGCCACTGTCACCTATGGCTACACCTTC.

CDR3 bases: TGCAGCGTTAACCTGGAGGGACAGCAAGAGACCCAGTACTTC. It encodes CSVNLEGQQETQYF. The chain employs TRBV29-1 and TRBJ2-5; possibly TRBD1 for D (7 bases). The V end lost 5 bases, the J end lost 2 bases, and 15 bases lay between the germline ends. Looked up from germline, CDR1 is SQVTM and CDR2 is ANQGSEA. The CDR3 is 14 residues long. Filled out from reference TRBV29-1 and TRBJ2-5, the complete variable domain reads SAVISQKPSRDICQRGTSLTIQCQVDSQVTMMFWYRQQPGQSLTLIATANQGSEATYESGFVIDKFPISRPNLTFSTLTVSNMSPEDSSIYLCSVNLEGQQETQYFGPGTRLLVL.

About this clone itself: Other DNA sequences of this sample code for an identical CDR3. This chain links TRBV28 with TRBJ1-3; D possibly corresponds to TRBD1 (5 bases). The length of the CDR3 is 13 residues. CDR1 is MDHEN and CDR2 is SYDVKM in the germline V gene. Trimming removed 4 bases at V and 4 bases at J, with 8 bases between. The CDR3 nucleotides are TGTGCCAGCAGTTCAGGGCTGGGAAACACCATATATTTT. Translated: CASSSGLGNTIYF.

The CDR3 DNA reads TGTGCCTGGAGTGTACAGCTGGACGAGCAGTACTTC. Residues: CAWSVQLDEQYF. V gene TRBV30 combines with J gene TRBJ2-7; no reliable D call. Trimming stripped 0 bases from V and 5 bases from J, with 8 bases between. The germline V gene has CDR1 GTSNPN and CDR2 SVGIG (reference sequence). The CDR3 runs 12 residues.

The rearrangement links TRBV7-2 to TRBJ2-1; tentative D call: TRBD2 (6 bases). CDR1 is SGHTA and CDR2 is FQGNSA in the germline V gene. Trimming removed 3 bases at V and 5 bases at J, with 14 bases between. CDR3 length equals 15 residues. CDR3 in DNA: TGTGCCAGCAGCTTCCTCATACGGGGGAACAATGAGCAGTTCTTC. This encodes CASSFLIRGNNEQFF. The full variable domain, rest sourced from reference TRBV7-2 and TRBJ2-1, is GAGVSQSPSNKVTEKGKDVELRCDPISGHTALYWYRQSLGQGLEFLIYFQGNSAPDKSGLPSDRFSAERTGGSVSTLTIQRTQQEDSAVYLCASSFLIRGNNEQFFGPGTRLTVL.

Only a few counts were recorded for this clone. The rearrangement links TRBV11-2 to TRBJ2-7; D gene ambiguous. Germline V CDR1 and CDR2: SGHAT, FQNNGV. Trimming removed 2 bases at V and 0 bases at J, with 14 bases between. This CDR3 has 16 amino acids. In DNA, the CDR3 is TGTGCCAGCAGCTTAATTATTTGGGGTAACTCCTACGAGCAGTACTTC. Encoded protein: CASSLIIWGNSYEQYF.

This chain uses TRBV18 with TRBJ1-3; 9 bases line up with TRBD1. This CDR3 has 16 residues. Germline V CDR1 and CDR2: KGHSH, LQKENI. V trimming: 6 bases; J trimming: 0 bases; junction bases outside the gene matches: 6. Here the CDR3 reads CASSTGQGSSGNTIYF. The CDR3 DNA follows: TGTGCCAGCTCGACCGGACAGGGGAGCTCTGGAAACACCATATATTTT.

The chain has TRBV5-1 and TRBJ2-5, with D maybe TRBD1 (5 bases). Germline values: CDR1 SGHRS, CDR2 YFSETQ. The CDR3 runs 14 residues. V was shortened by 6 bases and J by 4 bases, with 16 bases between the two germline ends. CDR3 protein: CASTRAGLPETQYF. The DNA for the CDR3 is TGCGCCAGCACCAGGGCAGGGCTCCCAGAGACCCAGTACTTC.

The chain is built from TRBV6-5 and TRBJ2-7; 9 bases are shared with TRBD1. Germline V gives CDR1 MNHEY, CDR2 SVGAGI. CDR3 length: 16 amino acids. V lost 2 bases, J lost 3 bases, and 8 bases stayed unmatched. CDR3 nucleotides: TGTGCCAGCAGTTACCTCGGGACAGGGATAGTCTACGAGCAGTACTTC. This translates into CASSYLGTGIVYEQYF.

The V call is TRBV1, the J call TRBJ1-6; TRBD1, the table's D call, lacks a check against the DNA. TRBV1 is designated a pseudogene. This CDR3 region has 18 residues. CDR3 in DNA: TGCACCAGCAGCCAAGACCGGGACATGCACTCCTATAATTCACCCCTCCACTTT. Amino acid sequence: CTSSQDRDMHSYNSPLHF.

This CDR3 reads CSASTPDRRDEQYF. The CDR3, as DNA: TGCAGTGCTAGTACCCCGGACAGGAGGGATGAGCAGTACTTC. The chain carries TRBV20-1 and TRBJ2-7; a possible D gene is TRBD1 (7 bases). V lost 3 bases and J 7 bases, leaving 19 bases between the germline ends. The CDR3 contains 14 residues. Germline V gives CDR1 DFQATT, CDR2 SNEGSKA (reference sequence).

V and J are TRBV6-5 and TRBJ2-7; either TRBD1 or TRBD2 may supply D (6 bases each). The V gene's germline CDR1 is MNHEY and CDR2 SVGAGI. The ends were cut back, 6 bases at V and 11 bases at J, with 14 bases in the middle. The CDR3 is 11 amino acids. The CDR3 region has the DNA TGTGCCAGCAGACGAGGGGGGCTGGAGTACTTC. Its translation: CASRRGGLEYF.

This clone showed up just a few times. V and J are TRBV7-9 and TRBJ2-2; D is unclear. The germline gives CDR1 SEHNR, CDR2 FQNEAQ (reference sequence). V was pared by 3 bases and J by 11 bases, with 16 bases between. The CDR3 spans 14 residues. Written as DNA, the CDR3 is TGTGCCAGCAGCTTCCCTGACGGTCCGGTCGAGCTGTTTTTT. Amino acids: CASSFPDGPVELFF.

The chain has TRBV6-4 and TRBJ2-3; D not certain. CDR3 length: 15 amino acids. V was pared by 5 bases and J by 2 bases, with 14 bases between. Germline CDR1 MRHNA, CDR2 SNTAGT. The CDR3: CASSMGAGYTDTQYF. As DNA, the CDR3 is TGTGCCAGCAGTATGGGTGCCGGTTACACAGATACGCAGTATTTT.

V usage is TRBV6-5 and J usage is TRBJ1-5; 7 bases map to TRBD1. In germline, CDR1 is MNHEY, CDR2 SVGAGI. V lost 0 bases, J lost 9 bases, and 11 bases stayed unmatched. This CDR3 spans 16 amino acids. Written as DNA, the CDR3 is TGTGCCAGCAGTTACTCGGCCCAGGGGGGATATTGGCCCCAGCATTTT. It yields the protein CASSYSAQGGYWPQHF.

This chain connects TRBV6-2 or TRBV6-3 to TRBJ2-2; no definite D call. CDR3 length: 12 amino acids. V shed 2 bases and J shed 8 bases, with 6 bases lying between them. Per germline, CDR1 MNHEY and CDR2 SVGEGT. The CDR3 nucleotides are TGTGCCAGCAGTTACGTTGCTGGGGAGCTGTTTTTT. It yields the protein CASSYVAGELFF.